This entry features one T cell receptor (beta chain) sequence. The antigen remains undetermined. The CDR3 totals 16 residues. Trimming took off 4 bases at V and 0 bases at J, with 13 bases between the two ends. Germline V gives CDR1 MDHEN, CDR2 SYDVKM. These data belong to a study of identical twins. Study-wide results and caveats: Excess sharing between twins was weaker in beta out-of-frame sequences. Sequences that were out-of-frame, alpha and twin-shared displayed an excess of low generation probability. Insertions were reduced in abundant cord blood beta clonotypes but not in memory repertoires.

Using its own MiXCR run on the 5' RACE reads, TCRdb lists one record per CDR3 protein. The sample lists about 530,000 distinct CDR3 sequences, approximately 20% seen once, with approximately 0.52% in the top ten. This same sample was also taken into another study, of yellow fever vaccine responses in identical twins.

The receptor was derived from a woman aged 18-29 years in good health. The sequenced sample consisted of CD4+ T cells sorted from blood. This rearrangement joins TRBV28 to TRBJ1-5; D call uncertain. The CDR3 region has the DNA TGTGCCAGCAGTTCAAGGACGGTCTATAGCAATCAGCCCCAGCATTTT. It yields the protein CASSSRTVYSNQPQHF.